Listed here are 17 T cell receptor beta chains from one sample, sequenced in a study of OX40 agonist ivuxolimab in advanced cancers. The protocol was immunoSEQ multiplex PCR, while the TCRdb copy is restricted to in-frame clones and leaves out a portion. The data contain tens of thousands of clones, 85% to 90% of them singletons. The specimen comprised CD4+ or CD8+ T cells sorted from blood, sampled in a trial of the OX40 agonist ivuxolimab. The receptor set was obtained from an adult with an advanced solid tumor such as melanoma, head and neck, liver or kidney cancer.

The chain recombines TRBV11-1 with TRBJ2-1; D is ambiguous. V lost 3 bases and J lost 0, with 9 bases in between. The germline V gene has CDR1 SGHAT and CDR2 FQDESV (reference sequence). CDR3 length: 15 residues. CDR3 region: CASSFWRSSYNEQFF. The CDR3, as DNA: TGTGCCAGCAGCTTTTGGCGGAGCTCCTACAATGAGCAGTTCTTC.

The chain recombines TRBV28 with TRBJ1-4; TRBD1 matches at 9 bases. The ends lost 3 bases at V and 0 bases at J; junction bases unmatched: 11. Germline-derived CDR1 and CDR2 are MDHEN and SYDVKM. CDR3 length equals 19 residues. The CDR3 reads CASSFYRGPALTTNEKLFF. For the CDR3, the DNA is TGTGCCAGCAGTTTCTACAGGGGGCCTGCACTCACAACTAATGAAAAACTGTTTTTT.

The CDR3 protein is CASMSPPADTQYF. The CDR3 DNA follows: TGTGCCAGTATGAGTCCACCGGCAGATACGCAGTATTTT. V usage is TRBV19 and J usage is TRBJ2-3; no clear D. Germline V gene sequence: CDR1 LNHDA, CDR2 SQIVND (reference sequence). The ends were cut back, 7 bases at V and 4 bases at J, with 12 bases in the middle. The CDR3 is made up of 13 amino acids.

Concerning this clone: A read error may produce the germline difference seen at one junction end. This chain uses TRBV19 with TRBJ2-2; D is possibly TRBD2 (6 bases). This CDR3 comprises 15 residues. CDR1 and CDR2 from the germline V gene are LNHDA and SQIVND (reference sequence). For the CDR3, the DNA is TGTGCCAGTAGAGCCGGACAAACGAACACCGGGGGGCTGTTTTTT. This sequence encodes CASRAGQTNTGGLFF.

The DNA of the CDR3 is TGCGCCAGCAGACTAGCGGACGACAATGAGCAGTTCTTC. The encoded protein is CASRLADDNEQFF. This chain links TRBV5-1 with TRBJ2-1, with TRBD2 matching over 8 bases. Germline V CDR1 and CDR2: SGHRS, YFSETQ. Losses at the gene ends were 5 bases for V and 5 bases for J; bases not matched to a gene: 3. This CDR3 region has 13 residues.

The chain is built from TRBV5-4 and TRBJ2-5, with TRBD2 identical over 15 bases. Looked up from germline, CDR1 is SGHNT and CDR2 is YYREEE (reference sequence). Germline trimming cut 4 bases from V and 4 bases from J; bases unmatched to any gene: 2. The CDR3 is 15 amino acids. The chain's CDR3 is CASSRTSGRGETQYF. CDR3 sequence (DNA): TGTGCCAGCAGCCGGACTAGCGGGAGGGGAGAGACCCAGTACTTC. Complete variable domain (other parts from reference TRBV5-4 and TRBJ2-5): ETGVTQSPTHLIKTRGQQVTLRCSSQSGHNTVSWYQQALGQGPQFIFQYYREEENGRGNFPPRFSGLQFPNYSSELNVNALELDDSALYLCASSRTSGRGETQYFGPGTRLLVL.

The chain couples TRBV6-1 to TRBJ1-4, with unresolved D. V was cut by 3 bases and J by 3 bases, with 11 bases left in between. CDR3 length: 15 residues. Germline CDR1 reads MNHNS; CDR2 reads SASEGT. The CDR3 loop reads CASSDSPRPNEKLFF. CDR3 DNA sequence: TGTGCCAGCAGTGATTCCCCCAGGCCTAATGAAAAACTGTTTTTT.

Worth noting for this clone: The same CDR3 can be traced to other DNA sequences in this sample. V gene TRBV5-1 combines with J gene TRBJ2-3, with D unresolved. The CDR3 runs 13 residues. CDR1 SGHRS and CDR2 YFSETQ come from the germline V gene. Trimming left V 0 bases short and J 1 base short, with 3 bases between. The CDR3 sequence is CASSLEGTDTQYF. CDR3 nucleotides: TGCGCCAGCAGCTTGGAAGGCACAGATACGCAGTATTTT.

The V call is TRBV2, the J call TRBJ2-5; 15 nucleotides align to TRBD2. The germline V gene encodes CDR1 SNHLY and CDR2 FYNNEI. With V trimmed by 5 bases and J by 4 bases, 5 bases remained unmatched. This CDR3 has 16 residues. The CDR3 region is CASSLGLAGGSETQYF. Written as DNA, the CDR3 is TGTGCCAGCAGTCTAGGACTAGCGGGAGGGTCAGAGACCCAGTACTTC.

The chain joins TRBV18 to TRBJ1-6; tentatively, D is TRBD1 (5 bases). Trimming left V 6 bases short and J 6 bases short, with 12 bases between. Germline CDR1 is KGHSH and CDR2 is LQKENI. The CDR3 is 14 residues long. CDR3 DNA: TGTGCCAGCTCGAAACAGGATTTTAATTCACCCCTCCACTTT. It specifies CASSKQDFNSPLHF.

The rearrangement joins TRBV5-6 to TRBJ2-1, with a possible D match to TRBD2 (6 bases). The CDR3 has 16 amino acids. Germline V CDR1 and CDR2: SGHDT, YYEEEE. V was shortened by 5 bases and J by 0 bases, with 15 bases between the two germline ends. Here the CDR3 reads CASRIGGGASYNEQFF. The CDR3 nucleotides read TGTGCCAGCAGGATTGGCGGCGGGGCCTCCTACAATGAGCAGTTCTTC.

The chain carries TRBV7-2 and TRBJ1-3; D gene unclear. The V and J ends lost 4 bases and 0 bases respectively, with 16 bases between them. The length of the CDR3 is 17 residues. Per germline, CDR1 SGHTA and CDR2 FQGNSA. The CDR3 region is CASSSLVGRGSGNTIYF. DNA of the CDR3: TGTGCCAGCAGCTCCCTCGTTGGCAGAGGCTCTGGAAACACCATATATTTT. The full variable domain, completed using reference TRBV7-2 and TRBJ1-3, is GAGVSQSPSNKVTEKGKDVELRCDPISGHTALYWYRQSLGQGLEFLIYFQGNSAPDKSGLPSDRFSAERTGGSVSTLTIQRTQQEDSAVYLCASSSLVGRGSGNTIYFGEGSWLTVV.

CDR3 residues: CASSLRGRYEQYF. For the CDR3, the DNA is TGTGCCTCCAGCTTGAGGGGTCGCTACGAGCAGTACTTC. This chain uses TRBV5-4 with TRBJ2-7; D possibly uses TRBD1 or TRBD2 (5 bases each). Germline lookup yields CDR1 SGHNT and CDR2 YYREEE (reference sequence). V shed 10 bases and J shed 3 bases, with 17 bases lying between them. CDR3 length: 13 amino acids.

CDR3 in DNA: TGTGCCAGCAGCCTGGATTCCCTTAGCTACGCTCGCACAGATACGCAGTATTTT. Amino acid sequence: CASSLDSLSYARTDTQYF. The chain links TRBV11-1 to TRBJ2-3; D gene unclear. The CDR3 runs 18 residues. Germline CDR1 and CDR2: SGHAT and FQDESV (reference sequence). V lost 5 bases to trimming and J lost 1 base, with 22 bases between them.

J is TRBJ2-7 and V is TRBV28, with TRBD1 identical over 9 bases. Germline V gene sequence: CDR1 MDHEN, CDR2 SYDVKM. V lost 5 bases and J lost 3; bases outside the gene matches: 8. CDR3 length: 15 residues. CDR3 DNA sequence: TGTGCCAGCAGTCCCCAGGGACAGGGAAACTACGAGCAGTACTTC. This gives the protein CASSPQGQGNYEQYF.

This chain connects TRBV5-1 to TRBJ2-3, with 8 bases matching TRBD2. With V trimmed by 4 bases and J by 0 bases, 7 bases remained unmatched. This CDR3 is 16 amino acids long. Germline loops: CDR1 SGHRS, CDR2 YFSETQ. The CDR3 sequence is CASSAVASGSTDTQYF. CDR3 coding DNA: TGCGCCAGCAGCGCGGTCGCTAGCGGGAGCACAGATACGCAGTATTTT.

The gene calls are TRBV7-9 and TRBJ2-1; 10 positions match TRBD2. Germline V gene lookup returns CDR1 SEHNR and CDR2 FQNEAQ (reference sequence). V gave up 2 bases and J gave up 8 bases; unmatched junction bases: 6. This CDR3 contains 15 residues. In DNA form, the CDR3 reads TGTGCCAGCAGCTTAAGGCTAGCGGGAGAAGATGAGCAGTTCTTC. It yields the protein CASSLRLAGEDEQFF.